Listed below are T cell receptor beta chains from one sample, sequenced in a study of cytomegalovirus exposure and HLA in healthy donors. Method: immunoSEQ multiplex PCR; TCRdb's copy keeps in-frame clones and lacks some. This table holds about 90,000 clones, under 80% found once. Material for sequencing was PBMCs. These receptors all come from a man in his thirties or forties in good health and CMV-seropositive. Both conserved end residues are part of each CDR3. The order of the fields is V gene, clone size, J gene, D gene, CDR3 protein, CDR3 DNA. The D gene is left open where the match is weak. Clone size is shown for a subset of rows, as once, few, many or a class of expanded clone.

v_call: TRBV15
clone_size: once
j_call: TRBJ2-3
d_call: -
cdr3_aa: CATSRDPGRISDTQYF
cdr3_nt: TGTGCCACCAGCAGAGATCCTGGTAGAATATCAGATACGCAGTATTTT

v_call: TRBV19
clone_size: -
j_call: TRBJ2-7
d_call: -
cdr3_aa: CASSLRARNSYEQYF
cdr3_nt: TGTGCCAGTTCCCTGAGAGCGCGAAACTCCTACGAGCAGTACTTC

v_call: TRBV4-1
clone_size: -
j_call: TRBJ2-1
d_call: TRBD1
cdr3_aa: CASSQDLDRISYNEQFF
cdr3_nt: TGCGCCAGCAGCCAAGATTTGGACAGGATTTCCTACAATGAGCAGTTCTTC

v_call: TRBV5-1
clone_size: few
j_call: TRBJ1-1
d_call: TRBD1
cdr3_aa: CASYGGDRVKNTEAFF
cdr3_nt: TGCGCCAGTTATGGAGGGGACAGGGTGAAAAACACTGAAGCTTTCTTT

v_call: TRBV7-2
clone_size: -
j_call: TRBJ2-5
d_call: TRBD2
cdr3_aa: CASSLDSGIKTQYF
cdr3_nt: TGTGCCAGCAGCTTAGATAGCGGGATTAAGACCCAGTACTTC

v_call: TRBV25-1
clone_size: few
j_call: TRBJ1-1
d_call: -
cdr3_aa: CASSDTVLVGLSEAFF
cdr3_nt: TGTGCCAGCAGTGACACCGTCCTGGTGGGACTGTCTGAAGCTTTCTTT

v_call: TRBV25-1
clone_size: -
j_call: TRBJ2-1
d_call: -
cdr3_aa: CASGGPYNEQFF
cdr3_nt: TGTGCCAGCGGGGGCCCCTACAATGAGCAGTTCTTC

v_call: TRBV2
clone_size: -
j_call: TRBJ2-3
d_call: -
cdr3_aa: CASRPGLSTDTQYF
cdr3_nt: TGTGCCAGCAGACCGGGACTCTCCACAGATACGCAGTATTTT

v_call: TRBV30
clone_size: -
j_call: TRBJ1-3
d_call: TRBD1
cdr3_aa: CAWTITGASGNTIYF
cdr3_nt: TGTGCCTGGACCATCACAGGGGCCTCTGGAAACACCATATATTTT

v_call: TRBV6-1
clone_size: -
j_call: TRBJ1-2
d_call: -
cdr3_aa: CASSLGVVDYGYTF
cdr3_nt: TGTGCCAGCTCTCTCGGGGTAGTAGACTATGGCTACACCTTC

v_call: TRBV6-5
clone_size: -
j_call: TRBJ1-1
d_call: -
cdr3_aa: CASSYSTLEGTEAFF
cdr3_nt: TGTGCCAGCAGTTACTCTACACTGGAGGGGACTGAAGCTTTCTTT

v_call: TRBV27
clone_size: few
j_call: TRBJ2-7
d_call: TRBD2
cdr3_aa: CASSFLAGAADEQYF
cdr3_nt: TGTGCCAGCAGTTTCCTAGCGGGGGCCGCGGACGAGCAGTACTTC

v_call: TRBV6-8
clone_size: -
j_call: TRBJ1-2
d_call: TRBD1
cdr3_aa: CAPPPRDRGVANYGYTF
cdr3_nt: TGTGCCCCGCCTCCCCGAGACAGGGGCGTAGCTAACTATGGCTACACCTTC

v_call: TRBV5-6
clone_size: -
j_call: TRBJ1-5
d_call: -
cdr3_aa: CASQRLGVDNQPQHF
cdr3_nt: TGTGCCAGCCAACGATTAGGGGTTGACAATCAGCCCCAGCATTTT

v_call: TRBV9
clone_size: once
j_call: TRBJ2-7
d_call: TRBD1
cdr3_aa: CASSVGVLGTGPYEQYF
cdr3_nt: TGTGCCAGCAGCGTAGGAGTTTTGGGGACAGGGCCCTACGAGCAGTACTTC

v_call: TRBV27
clone_size: -
j_call: TRBJ2-7
d_call: TRBD1
cdr3_aa: CASSTDRSESLNF
cdr3_nt: TGTGCCAGCAGTACGGACAGGTCAGAATCTCTAAACTTC

v_call: TRBV7-8
clone_size: -
j_call: TRBJ1-5
d_call: -
cdr3_aa: CASSVGTLNQPQHF
cdr3_nt: TGTGCCAGCAGCGTCGGGACTCTAAATCAGCCCCAGCATTTT

v_call: TRBV2
clone_size: -
j_call: TRBJ2-7
d_call: TRBD1
cdr3_aa: CASSLGQGNEQYF
cdr3_nt: TGTGCCAGCAGTCTGGGACAGGGAAACGAGCAGTACTTC

v_call: TRBV11-3
clone_size: once
j_call: TRBJ1-1
d_call: TRBD1
cdr3_aa: CASSQGGNTEAFF
cdr3_nt: TGTGCCAGCAGCCAGGGGGGGAACACTGAAGCTTTCTTT

v_call: TRBV7-8
clone_size: -
j_call: TRBJ2-3
d_call: -
cdr3_aa: CASSLDGQGPDTQYF
cdr3_nt: TGTGCCAGCAGCTTAGATGGTCAGGGTCCAGATACGCAGTATTTT

v_call: TRBV11-3
clone_size: -
j_call: TRBJ1-1
d_call: -
cdr3_aa: CASGREDTEAFF
cdr3_nt: TGTGCCAGCGGTAGAGAGGACACTGAAGCTTTCTTT

v_call: TRBV29-1
clone_size: -
j_call: TRBJ2-1
d_call: TRBD2
cdr3_aa: CSVDRGGSYNEQFF
cdr3_nt: TGCAGCGTTGACCGGGGGGGCTCCTACAATGAGCAGTTCTTC

v_call: TRBV5-6
clone_size: -
j_call: TRBJ1-1
d_call: -
cdr3_aa: CASSYPLGGGDTEAFF
cdr3_nt: TGTGCCAGCAGCTATCCTTTGGGAGGAGGGGACACTGAAGCTTTCTTT

v_call: TRBV25-1
clone_size: -
j_call: TRBJ2-1
d_call: -
cdr3_aa: CASSEGGGRYEQFF
cdr3_nt: TGTGCCAGCAGTGAGGGGGGGGGCCGGTATGAGCAGTTCTTC

v_call: TRBV7-3
clone_size: -
j_call: TRBJ2-3
d_call: -
cdr3_aa: CASSPLLTSTDTQYF
cdr3_nt: TGTGCCAGCAGCCCACTTCTTACTAGCACAGATACGCAGTATTTT

v_call: TRBV7-9
clone_size: -
j_call: TRBJ1-6
d_call: -
cdr3_aa: CASSLGGGQNNSPLHF
cdr3_nt: TGTGCCAGCAGCTTAGGAGGAGGGCAGAATAATTCACCCCTCCACTTT

v_call: TRBV19
clone_size: -
j_call: TRBJ2-1
d_call: TRBD2
cdr3_aa: CASSRGGGRSSYNEQFF
cdr3_nt: TGTGCCAGTAGTAGGGGCGGGGGTCGTTCCTCCTACAATGAGCAGTTCTTC

v_call: TRBV7-9
clone_size: -
j_call: TRBJ2-5
d_call: TRBD1
cdr3_aa: CASSSTSGQGAETQYF
cdr3_nt: TGTGCCAGCAGCTCAACGAGCGGACAGGGAGCGGAGACCCAGTACTTC

v_call: TRBV25-1
clone_size: -
j_call: TRBJ1-2
d_call: TRBD1
cdr3_aa: CASSDTGTGPYGYTF
cdr3_nt: TGTGCCAGCAGTGACACCGGGACAGGCCCCTATGGCTACACCTTC

v_call: TRBV5-4
clone_size: -
j_call: TRBJ1-3
d_call: -
cdr3_aa: CASSLIGQGNTIYF
cdr3_nt: TGTGCCAGCAGCCTAATTGGACAGGGAAACACCATATATTTT

v_call: TRBV9
clone_size: -
j_call: TRBJ1-3
d_call: TRBD1
cdr3_aa: CASSEGQLPPGNTIYF
cdr3_nt: TGTGCCAGCAGCGAGGGACAGCTCCCACCTGGAAACACCATATATTTT

v_call: TRBV28
clone_size: few
j_call: TRBJ1-1
d_call: -
cdr3_aa: CAIRTAMNTEAFF
cdr3_nt: TGTGCCATCAGGACAGCGATGAACACTGAAGCTTTCTTT

v_call: TRBV4-1
clone_size: -
j_call: TRBJ2-7
d_call: TRBD1
cdr3_aa: CASSHVTGGYEQYF
cdr3_nt: TGCGCCAGCAGCCATGTAACAGGGGGCTACGAGCAGTACTTC

v_call: TRBV28
clone_size: -
j_call: TRBJ2-7
d_call: -
cdr3_aa: CASSFRAIYEQYF
cdr3_nt: TGTGCCAGCAGTTTCCGCGCAATCTACGAGCAGTACTTC

v_call: TRBV25-1
clone_size: -
j_call: TRBJ2-5
d_call: -
cdr3_aa: CASRPPVNLGETQYF
cdr3_nt: TGTGCCAGCAGGCCCCCGGTCAACCTAGGAGAGACCCAGTACTTC

v_call: TRBV19
clone_size: few
j_call: TRBJ2-3
d_call: TRBD1
cdr3_aa: CASRDRGLGEGPGDTQYF
cdr3_nt: TGTGCCAGCCGGGACAGGGGGCTTGGGGAGGGCCCGGGAGATACGCAGTATTTT

v_call: TRBV28
clone_size: -
j_call: TRBJ1-1
d_call: TRBD1
cdr3_aa: CASSFYLAGTGITEAFF
cdr3_nt: TGTGCCAGCAGTTTCTACCTCGCGGGGACAGGGATTACTGAAGCTTTCTTT

v_call: TRBV12-5
clone_size: -
j_call: TRBJ2-1
d_call: TRBD2
cdr3_aa: CASGLSGGSEQFF
cdr3_nt: TGTGCTAGTGGTTTGTCGGGGGGGTCTGAGCAGTTCTTC

v_call: TRBV5-1
clone_size: -
j_call: TRBJ2-3
d_call: -
cdr3_aa: CASSFPSTDTQYF
cdr3_nt: TGCGCCAGCAGCTTCCCTAGCACAGATACGCAGTATTTT

v_call: TRBV6-5
clone_size: -
j_call: TRBJ1-1
d_call: -
cdr3_aa: CASSPPGAASEAFF
cdr3_nt: TGTGCCAGCAGTCCTCCTGGGGCAGCCAGTGAAGCTTTCTTT

v_call: TRBV29-1
clone_size: -
j_call: TRBJ2-7
d_call: -
cdr3_aa: CSVRSNSSYEQYF
cdr3_nt: TGCAGCGTGAGGTCCAATAGCTCCTACGAGCAGTACTTC

v_call: TRBV6-1
clone_size: -
j_call: TRBJ2-7
d_call: -
cdr3_aa: CASSEVGIEQYF
cdr3_nt: TGTGCCAGCAGTGAAGTCGGGATCGAGCAGTACTTC

v_call: TRBV28
clone_size: -
j_call: TRBJ2-1
d_call: -
cdr3_aa: CASSSDSLQTGSSYNEQFF
cdr3_nt: TGTGCCAGCAGTTCAGATTCTCTCCAGACAGGAAGCTCCTACAATGAGCAGTTCTTC

v_call: TRBV29-1
clone_size: -
j_call: TRBJ1-2
d_call: -
cdr3_aa: CSVEGEGGGYTF
cdr3_nt: TGCAGCGTTGAAGGGGAGGGAGGTGGCTACACCTTC

v_call: TRBV5-1
clone_size: -
j_call: TRBJ1-5
d_call: -
cdr3_aa: CASSLDSQNQPQHF
cdr3_nt: TGCGCCAGCAGCTTGGACAGCCAAAATCAGCCCCAGCATTTT

v_call: TRBV29-1
clone_size: -
j_call: TRBJ2-7
d_call: TRBD1
cdr3_aa: CSAQGENTYEQYF
cdr3_nt: TGCAGCGCTCAGGGGGAAAACACCTACGAGCAGTACTTC

v_call: TRBV7-9
clone_size: -
j_call: TRBJ1-1
d_call: TRBD1
cdr3_aa: CASTLSGTGTTFF
cdr3_nt: TGTGCCAGCACCTTGTCCGGGACAGGGACGACTTTCTTT

v_call: TRBV11-3
clone_size: few
j_call: TRBJ2-3
d_call: -
cdr3_aa: CASSLSGTGVFADTQYF
cdr3_nt: TGTGCCAGCAGCTTAAGCGGAACGGGAGTTTTCGCGGATACGCAGTATTTT

v_call: TRBV28
clone_size: once
j_call: TRBJ1-5
d_call: -
cdr3_aa: CASSFVSPDQPQHF
cdr3_nt: TGTGCCAGCAGTTTTGTGAGCCCCGATCAGCCCCAGCATTTT

v_call: TRBV2
clone_size: -
j_call: TRBJ1-2
d_call: TRBD1
cdr3_aa: CASNDRGANYGYTF
cdr3_nt: TGTGCCAGCAACGACAGGGGAGCTAACTATGGCTACACCTTC

v_call: TRBV7-3
clone_size: -
j_call: TRBJ1-2
d_call: -
cdr3_aa: CASAPATDRDDYGYTF
cdr3_nt: TGTGCCAGCGCCCCCGCGACAGATCGCGACGATTATGGCTACACCTTC

v_call: TRBV19
clone_size: -
j_call: TRBJ2-2
d_call: TRBD1
cdr3_aa: CASSFRDSYTGELFF
cdr3_nt: TGTGCCAGTAGTTTCCGGGACAGTTACACCGGGGAGCTGTTTTTT

v_call: TRBV9
clone_size: -
j_call: TRBJ2-7
d_call: -
cdr3_aa: CASSITADSGGVYEQYF
cdr3_nt: TGTGCCAGCAGCATTACTGCTGATAGCGGAGGGGTCTACGAGCAGTACTTC

v_call: TRBV5-1
clone_size: -
j_call: TRBJ2-5
d_call: TRBD2
cdr3_aa: CASSFSSGGAQTQYF
cdr3_nt: TGCGCCAGCAGCTTCTCGAGCGGGGGGGCGCAGACCCAGTACTTC